This T cell receptor (beta chain) appears in the sequencing data of a study of Ad26.COV2.S vaccination and SARS-CoV-2 variants. Sequencing was performed with immunoSEQ multiplex PCR; in TCRdb, only in-frame clones are kept and a portion is missing. The top ten hold roughly 3.5% of the sample, which has some 390,000 clones, about 88% seen once. Treatment in this sample: approximately 18 received Ad26.COV2.S at low or high dose, single or two shots; several received placebo; per-sample allocation not given. After the first vaccine or placebo injection, samples were drawn on day 63. This clone appeared once. The length of the CDR3 is 14 residues. The junction had 4 bases not matched to a gene; V was cut back by 4 bases and J by 4 bases. Looked up from germline, CDR1 is ENHRY and CDR2 is SYGVKD.

This clonotype was obtained from a person aged 18 to 65 who received the Ad26.COV2.S COVID-19 vaccine or a placebo. V and J are TRBV10-3 and TRBJ2-1, with TRBD2 identical over 7 bases. The sequencing used peripheral blood, collected in a trial of Ad26.COV2.S vaccine versus placebo. The DNA of the CDR3 is TGTGCCATCAGTGGGAGCGGGGATTACAATGAGCAGTTCTTC. Translation: CAISGSGDYNEQFF.